This is a list of T cell receptor beta chains from one sample in a study of monozygotic twins with inflammatory bowel disease. No DNA is given; TCRdb re-called the 5' RACE reads and lists each CDR3 protein once. The table counts 150,000 or so distinct CDR3 sequences; about 7.4% lies in the top ten. The material sequenced was blood. The receptors stem from a human donor with ulcerative colitis or Crohn's disease, or a healthy co-twin of an affected twin (not recorded which). Each CDR3 is given with its conserved first and last residue. Each record gives: J gene, V gene, CDR3 protein.

j_gene: TRBJ1-1; v_gene: TRBV20-1; CDR3aa: CSVLEAGTTVRTEAFF
j_gene: TRBJ2-5; v_gene: TRBV7-3; CDR3aa: CASSSGSQETQYF
j_gene: TRBJ2-3; v_gene: TRBV20-1; CDR3aa: CSANHRGSTDTQYF
j_gene: TRBJ1-6; v_gene: TRBV29-1; CDR3aa: CSALLSGGDNSPLHF
j_gene: TRBJ2-1; v_gene: TRBV7-9; CDR3aa: CASSDGLSQFF
j_gene: TRBJ2-7; v_gene: TRBV11-2; CDR3aa: CASSLVQLAGYEQYF
j_gene: TRBJ1-1; v_gene: TRBV20-1; CDR3aa: CSVLPGLRNEAFF
j_gene: TRBJ2-3; v_gene: TRBV9; CDR3aa: CASSPRTSGTHTDTQYF
j_gene: TRBJ2-4; v_gene: TRBV2; CDR3aa: CASSSPELKNIQYF
j_gene: TRBJ2-1; v_gene: TRBV6-1; CDR3aa: CASSPWGLDNEQFF
j_gene: TRBJ2-2; v_gene: TRBV4-3; CDR3aa: CASSQEEQSHTGELFF
j_gene: TRBJ2-7; v_gene: TRBV6-5; CDR3aa: CASSYKAGSSYEQYF
j_gene: TRBJ2-1; v_gene: TRBV24-1; CDR3aa: CATSEYLGDEQFF
j_gene: TRBJ1-1; v_gene: TRBV30; CDR3aa: CAYAVGLNTEAFF
j_gene: TRBJ2-3; v_gene: TRBV4-2; CDR3aa: CASSQVVSSGTSGARVGTDTQYF
j_gene: TRBJ1-1; v_gene: TRBV5-1; CDR3aa: CASSLTQGPSNTEAFF
j_gene: TRBJ2-2; v_gene: TRBV25-1; CDR3aa: CASNKGVGNTGELFF
j_gene: TRBJ2-7; v_gene: TRBV5-1; CDR3aa: CASSLGHGTLSSYEQYF
j_gene: TRBJ1-2; v_gene: TRBV5-6; CDR3aa: CASSPTGGLHYGYTF
j_gene: TRBJ2-2; v_gene: TRBV6-5; CDR3aa: CASSYSGQSGELFF
j_gene: TRBJ2-1; v_gene: TRBV28; CDR3aa: CASSSSKPTSGYNEQFF
j_gene: TRBJ2-1; v_gene: TRBV6-1; CDR3aa: CASSPGSIKGYEQFF
j_gene: TRBJ2-4; v_gene: TRBV19; CDR3aa: CASRDSGQLTLAKNIQYF
j_gene: TRBJ1-3; v_gene: TRBV5-1; CDR3aa: CASSSKPGISGNTIYF
j_gene: TRBJ1-2; v_gene: TRBV7-8; CDR3aa: CASSLGDRGRDYGYTF
j_gene: TRBJ1-5; v_gene: TRBV7-2; CDR3aa: CASSLDQAGGNQPQHF
j_gene: TRBJ2-1; v_gene: TRBV7-2; CDR3aa: CACSPGTRTPQYMFF
j_gene: TRBJ1-1; v_gene: TRBV20-1; CDR3aa: CSATSGALTEAFF
j_gene: TRBJ2-1; v_gene: TRBV24-1; CDR3aa: CATSDLGSGPHNEQFF
j_gene: TRBJ1-6; v_gene: TRBV7-8; CDR3aa: CASSTPTGTYNSPLHF
j_gene: TRBJ1-2; v_gene: TRBV7-9; CDR3aa: CASSPTWGGDVWGYTF
j_gene: TRBJ2-7; v_gene: TRBV19; CDR3aa: CASSRPGQGKRGQYF
j_gene: TRBJ2-5; v_gene: TRBV21-1; CDR3aa: CASSKVRSTEDHLNQETQYF
j_gene: TRBJ2-7; v_gene: TRBV6-2/TRBV6-3; CDR3aa: CASSYSTSLEQYF
j_gene: TRBJ2-3; v_gene: TRBV20-1; CDR3aa: CSATYRLTSTDTQYF
j_gene: TRBJ2-1; v_gene: TRBV27; CDR3aa: CASSRLGDYNEQFF
j_gene: TRBJ2-1; v_gene: TRBV7-9; CDR3aa: CASSADFAAQFF
j_gene: TRBJ2-7; v_gene: TRBV27; CDR3aa: CASSLRLPSSYEQYF
j_gene: TRBJ1-1; v_gene: TRBV18; CDR3aa: CASSRASMNTEAFF
j_gene: TRBJ2-3; v_gene: TRBV14; CDR3aa: CASTPGDSLIDTQYF
j_gene: TRBJ2-7; v_gene: TRBV7-6; CDR3aa: CASSGGSSYEQYF
j_gene: TRBJ2-5; v_gene: TRBV7-7; CDR3aa: CATRDIGETQYF
j_gene: TRBJ2-5; v_gene: TRBV10-3; CDR3aa: CAISPGTSGGKTQYF
j_gene: TRBJ1-3; v_gene: TRBV15; CDR3aa: CATGRQGSSGNTIYF
j_gene: TRBJ2-7; v_gene: TRBV7-2; CDR3aa: CASSLSTGELTEQYF
j_gene: TRBJ2-1; v_gene: TRBV19; CDR3aa: CASSIGTGVNEQFF
j_gene: TRBJ1-1; v_gene: TRBV5-4; CDR3aa: CASSLDASVAALMNTEAFF
j_gene: TRBJ1-2; v_gene: TRBV5-1; CDR3aa: CASSLEAASSRGYTF
j_gene: TRBJ1-1; v_gene: TRBV23-1; CDR3aa: CATPRPKGGETEAFF